The rows below give T cell receptor beta chains drawn from one sample of a study of CD8 T cells in ankylosing spondylitis. TCRdb re-called the 5' RACE reads with MiXCR, one entry per CDR3 protein. The sample consists of around 430,000 distinct CDR3 sequences, roughly 17% of them appearing once. The sample consisted of blood, either unsorted or a sorted T cell fraction (not recorded which). The receptors shown here come from a male donor with ankylosing spondylitis. CDR3s include the opening cysteine and the closing phenylalanine or tryptophan. A D gene is named only where the DNA matches it firmly. Clone size is not always given. Where it is, it says once, few, many or a class for expanded clones.

D,V,J,size,DNA,CDR3
TRBD1,TRBV5-1,TRBJ1-1,few,TGCGCCAGCAGCTCGAAGGGACAGGGGAACGCTGAAGCTTTCTTT,CASSSKGQGNAEAFF
.,TRBV12-3/TRBV12-4,TRBJ2-1,few,TGTGCCAGCAGTCAACAAGTCGATGAGCAGTTCTTC,CASSQQVDEQFF
.,TRBV5-1,TRBJ1-1,.,TGCGCCAGCAGCTTGGTGGGATCTTCGGGGACTGAAGCTTTCTTT,CASSLVGSSGTEAFF
TRBD2,TRBV4-2,TRBJ2-7,.,TGTGCCAGCAGCCAAGATCGCGGGAGGAGCTCCTACGAGCAGTACTTC,CASSQDRGRSSYEQYF
TRBD1,TRBV20-1,TRBJ1-4,few,TGCAGTGCTAGTGGACAGGGGGTGGAAAAACTGTTTTTT,CSASGQGVEKLFF
TRBD2,TRBV27,TRBJ2-2,.,TGTGCCAGCAGTTTAAGGGCACTAGCGGGGTCCACCGGGGAGCTGTTTTTT,CASSLRALAGSTGELFF
.,TRBV12-3/TRBV12-4,TRBJ2-5,.,TGTGCCAGCACGCAAAACTCCCAGACCCAGTACTTC,CASTQNSQTQYF
TRBD2,TRBV4-1,TRBJ2-7,few,TGCGCCAGCAGCCGAGAATCCGGGACTAGCCTTTCCTCCTACGAGCAGTACTTC,CASSRESGTSLSSYEQYF
.,TRBV7-3,TRBJ1-1,few,TGTGCCAGCAGCTTAATTCAAGGGAGTGAAGCTTTCTTT,CASSLIQGSEAFF
TRBD1,TRBV11-2,TRBJ1-1,.,TGTGCCAGCAGGTCCCGACAGGGTTGGGTATTCACTGAAGCTTTCTTT,CASRSRQGWVFTEAFF
TRBD2,TRBV5-1,TRBJ2-5,.,TGCGCCAGCAGCTTGGTACAAGCGGGGGAAGAGACCCAGTACTTC,CASSLVQAGEETQYF
TRBD1,TRBV18,TRBJ1-1,.,TGTGCCAGCTCACCTGACAGGGGCGCTTTCTTT,CASSPDRGAFF
TRBD2,TRBV6-2/TRBV6-3,TRBJ2-1,.,TGTGCCAGCAAAAGCGGGAGGGCGAATGAGCAGTTCTTC,CASKSGRANEQFF
.,TRBV4-1,TRBJ2-7,.,TGCGCCAGCAGCCAAACGCGGCAGCAGCTCTACGAGCAGTACTTC,CASSQTRQQLYEQYF
.,TRBV25-1,TRBJ2-3,.,TGTGCCAGCAGTGAGGGGATAGGAGTTGTAGATACGCAGTATTTT,CASSEGIGVVDTQYF
TRBD2,TRBV20-1,TRBJ2-5,.,TGCAGTAGCACTCCGGGACTAGCGATGGAGACCCAGTACTTC,CSSTPGLAMETQYF
.,TRBV6-1,TRBJ1-1,few,TGTGCCAGCAGACTCAAGGGGTACACTGAAGCTTTCTTT,CASRLKGYTEAFF
.,TRBV6-1,TRBJ2-1,few,TGTGCCAGCAGTACAAGCGGGTCAGCCTACAATGAGCAGTTCTTC,CASSTSGSAYNEQFF
TRBD1,TRBV5-6,TRBJ2-1,few,TGTGCCAGCAGCATCGGACAGGGGGTAGGTGTGGTGTTCTTC,CASSIGQGVGVVFF
.,TRBV4-1,TRBJ2-1,.,TGCGCCAGCAGCCAAGATTGGGGGGCCGGGGAGTTCTTC,CASSQDWGAGEFF
TRBD2,TRBV7-2,TRBJ2-5,few,TGTGCCAGCAGCTTAGCCGGGGTAGCGGGAGAAGAGACCCAGTACTTC,CASSLAGVAGEETQYF
.,TRBV29-1,TRBJ2-1,.,TGCAGCGTCCGCGGGCTAGCCTCCTACAATGAGCAGTTCTTC,CSVRGLASYNEQFF
TRBD1,TRBV20-1,TRBJ1-5,.,TGCAGTGCCTCCCCAGGGGGCACGAATCAGCCCCAGCATTTT,CSASPGGTNQPQHF
.,TRBV11-1,TRBJ2-1,few,TGTGCCAGCAGCTTAGCCGGGAGCGGGCAATATGAGCAGTTCTTC,CASSLAGSGQYEQFF
.,TRBV5-1,TRBJ2-7,.,TGCGCCAGCAGCTTGAGGGGTTCCGCGCCCAACGAGCAGTACTTC,CASSLRGSAPNEQYF
.,TRBV16,TRBJ1-5,many,TGTGCCAGCAGCCATCAGTACAGCAGCAATCAGCCCCAGCATTTT,CASSHQYSSNQPQHF
.,TRBV7-2,TRBJ2-3,few,TGTGCCAGCAGCCCCAGAGGTTCTAGCACAGATACGCAGTATTTT,CASSPRGSSTDTQYF
TRBD1,TRBV11-2,TRBJ1-2,.,TGTGCCAGCAGCTTAGACAGGACAGGTGCGAACTATGGCTACACCTTC,CASSLDRTGANYGYTF
.,TRBV5-1,TRBJ2-1,many,TGCGCCAGCAGCCAGGGACCCCCCTCCTACAATGAGCAGTTCTTC,CASSQGPPSYNEQFF
.,TRBV12-3/TRBV12-4,TRBJ2-7,few,TGTGCCAGCAGTTTAGCGTCCGGGCGGAGTTACGAGCAGTACTTC,CASSLASGRSYEQYF
TRBD2,TRBV4-1,TRBJ2-3,few,TGCGCCAGCAGCCGAATACTAGCGGGAGAGGAAACAGATACGCAGTATTTT,CASSRILAGEETDTQYF
.,TRBV7-2,TRBJ1-3,few,TGTGCCAGCAGCTTTAAGGGCCAATCTGGAAACACCATATATTTT,CASSFKGQSGNTIYF
.,TRBV30,TRBJ2-6,.,TGTGCCTGGAGTCTCCACTCTGGGGCCAACGTCCTGACTTTC,CAWSLHSGANVLTF
.,TRBV4-2,TRBJ1-2,few,TGTGCCAGCAGCCCCAATACAAGAGGAGGTAGCTATGGCTACACCTTC,CASSPNTRGGSYGYTF
.,TRBV5-6,TRBJ2-2,few,TGTGCCAGCAGCCTGTCCAGGGGTAAATACACCGGGGAGCTGTTTTTT,CASSLSRGKYTGELFF
.,TRBV9,TRBJ2-3,few,TGTGCCAGCAGCGTACAACTTAGCACAGATACGCAGTATTTT,CASSVQLSTDTQYF
.,TRBV7-3,TRBJ2-6,.,TGTGCCAGCAGCCCGGGGCACTCTGGGGCCAACGTCCTGACTTTC,CASSPGHSGANVLTF
.,TRBV9,TRBJ2-5,few,TGTGCCAGCAGCGCCCAACGCGGGGAGCGGGAGACCCAGTACTTC,CASSAQRGERETQYF
.,TRBV12-3/TRBV12-4,TRBJ1-5,few,TGTGCCAGCAGTAAAACAAAGGGTAGCAATCAGCCCCAGCATTTT,CASSKTKGSNQPQHF
.,TRBV20-1,TRBJ2-5,.,TGCAGTGCCCCCTACCAAGAGACCCAGTACTTC,CSAPYQETQYF
.,TRBV4-2,TRBJ2-5,few,TGTGCCAGCAGCCAAGATGCGGCTCGAGGGACCCAGTACTTC,CASSQDAARGTQYF
.,TRBV3-1,TRBJ1-2,many,TGTGCCAGCAGCCAAGGGGGTGCTGGCTACACCTTC,CASSQGGAGYTF
.,TRBV4-3,TRBJ1-1,.,TGCGCCAGCAGCCAAGGGGAGGGGAGGTACACTGAAGCTTTCTTT,CASSQGEGRYTEAFF
TRBD1,TRBV5-1,TRBJ2-1,many,TGCGCCAGCAGCCTCACAGGGGACTCCTACAATGAGCAGTTCTTC,CASSLTGDSYNEQFF
.,TRBV20-1,TRBJ1-1,few,TGCAGTGCTAGAGACTCAACGACGGATATGAACACTGAAGCTTTCTTT,CSARDSTTDMNTEAFF
.,TRBV20-1,TRBJ1-4,.,TGCAGTGCTAGAGATTCTATGGGGCGGAATGAAAAACTGTTTTTT,CSARDSMGRNEKLFF
.,TRBV21-1,TRBJ2-5,few,TGTGCCAGCAGCAACCTTCATACAGGGGTGCGAAAAGAGACCCAGTACTTC,CASSNLHTGVRKETQYF
.,TRBV7-3,TRBJ2-1,.,TGTGCCAGCAGCTTAGCAGGGGTAAATAGGGACAATGAGCAGTTCTTC,CASSLAGVNRDNEQFF
TRBD2,TRBV2,TRBJ2-1,.,TGTGCCAGCAGTGGGGGTAGCGGGATCCGTTACAATGAGCAGTTCTTC,CASSGGSGIRYNEQFF